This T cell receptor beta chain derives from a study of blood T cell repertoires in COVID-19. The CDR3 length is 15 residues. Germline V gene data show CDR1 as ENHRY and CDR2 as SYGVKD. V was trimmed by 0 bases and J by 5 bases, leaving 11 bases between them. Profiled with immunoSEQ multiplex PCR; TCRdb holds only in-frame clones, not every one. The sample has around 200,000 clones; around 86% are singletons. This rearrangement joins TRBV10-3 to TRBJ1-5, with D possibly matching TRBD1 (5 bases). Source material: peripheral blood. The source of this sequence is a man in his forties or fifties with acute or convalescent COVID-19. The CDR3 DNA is TGTGCCATCAGTGAGTCGAAGGGGCTTGATCAGCCCCAGCATTTT. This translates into CAISESKGLDQPQHF.